A single sample gave rise to the 3 T cell receptor beta chains below, sequenced in a study of beta chain bispecific antibodies for T cell cancers. Study-level findings and limits: In these mixed samples, most targeted TRBV reads derived from the leukemia cell line.

The antigens for these receptors are not known. A single record per CDR3 protein comes from TCRdb applying MiXCR to the 5' RACE reads. The sample has more than 15,000 distinct CDR3 sequences; 2% to 2.5% are singletons. Expansion lasted 2 to 4 days, with either anti-CD3 antibody OKT3 or CD3/CD28 beads. Material for sequencing was healthy donor T cells cultured with leukemia cells. The receptors derive from a human donor in good health. Some clones in this sample may be carry-over from other donors' samples.

This clonotype was seen repeatedly, ten times or more. The rearrangement joins TRBV10-3 to TRBJ2-1; 10 bases match TRBD2. The ends lost 6 bases at V and 7 bases at J; junction bases unmatched: 12. This CDR3 is 16 amino acids long. Germline values: CDR1 ENHRY, CDR2 SYGVKD. This CDR3 is CAISSGKLAGRNEQFF. In DNA, the CDR3 is TGTGCCATCAGCTCTGGGAAACTAGCGGGGAGGAATGAGCAGTTCTTC.

The chain recombines TRBV19 with TRBJ1-2, with 7 bases that match TRBD1. The CDR3 runs to 14 residues. Per germline, CDR1 LNHDA and CDR2 SQIVND (reference sequence). V lost 3 bases and J lost 5; bases outside the gene matches: 6. CDR3 loop: CASSMGTAWYGYTF. The CDR3 DNA is TGTGCCAGTAGTATGGGGACAGCATGGTATGGCTACACCTTC.

This clonotype has ten or more counts. The gene calls are TRBV27 and TRBJ2-3, with 9 bases that match TRBD1. V shed 0 bases and J 2 bases; nucleotides not matched to a gene: 6. CDR1 and CDR2 (germline): MNHEY, SMNVEV (reference sequence). This CDR3 spans 17 amino acids. The CDR3 sequence is CASSLSGTGIYTDTQYF. CDR3 bases: TGTGCCAGCAGTTTATCCGGGACAGGGATTTACACAGATACGCAGTATTTT.